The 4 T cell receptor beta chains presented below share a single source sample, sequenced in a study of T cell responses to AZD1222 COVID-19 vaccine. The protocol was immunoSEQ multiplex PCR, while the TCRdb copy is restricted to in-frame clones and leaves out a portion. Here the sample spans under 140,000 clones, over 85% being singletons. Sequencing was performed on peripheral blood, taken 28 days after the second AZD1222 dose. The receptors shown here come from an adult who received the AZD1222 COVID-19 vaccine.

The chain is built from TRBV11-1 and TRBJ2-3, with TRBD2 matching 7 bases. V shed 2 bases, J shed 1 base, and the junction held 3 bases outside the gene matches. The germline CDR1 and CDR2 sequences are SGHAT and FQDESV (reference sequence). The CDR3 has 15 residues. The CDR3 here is CASSLNRGGTDTQYF. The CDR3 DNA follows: TGTGCCAGCAGCTTAAATCGGGGGGGCACAGATACGCAGTATTTT.

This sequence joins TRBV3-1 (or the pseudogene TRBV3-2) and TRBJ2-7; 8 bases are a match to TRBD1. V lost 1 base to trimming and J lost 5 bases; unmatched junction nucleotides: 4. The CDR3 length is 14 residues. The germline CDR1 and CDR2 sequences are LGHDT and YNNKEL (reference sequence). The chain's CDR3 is CASSQGTGQHEQYF. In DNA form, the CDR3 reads TGTGCCAGCAGCCAAGGGACAGGGCAACACGAGCAGTACTTC.

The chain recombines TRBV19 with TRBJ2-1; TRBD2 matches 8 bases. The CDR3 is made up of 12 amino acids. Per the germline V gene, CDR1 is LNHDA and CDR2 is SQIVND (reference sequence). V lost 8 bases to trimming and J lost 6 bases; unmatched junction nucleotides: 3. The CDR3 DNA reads TGTGCCAGTGGACTAGCAGGCAATGAGCAGTTCTTC. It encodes CASGLAGNEQFF.

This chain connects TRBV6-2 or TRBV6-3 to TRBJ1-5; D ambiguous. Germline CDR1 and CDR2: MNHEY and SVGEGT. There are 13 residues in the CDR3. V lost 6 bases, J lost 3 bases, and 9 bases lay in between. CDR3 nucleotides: TGTGCCAGCAGCGGACCGTCCAATCAGCCCCAGCATTTT. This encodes CASSGPSNQPQHF.